The T cell receptor (beta chain) described here comes from a study of regulatory T cells in long-lasting Graves disease. Study-wide points: Persistent Graves' cases showed lower TCR diversity than newly diagnosed cases.

As for time point: newly diagnosed GD, antithyroid drugs for less than 3 months. The TCR library used RNA extracted from PBMCs. This clonotype was observed at least ten times. Its antigen is not identified. The CDR3 is made up of 15 amino acids. Between the trimmed V and J ends, which lost 4 bases and 1 base, there was a span of 14 bases. Germline CDR1 is GTSNPN and CDR2 is SVGIG (reference sequence). Library construction for TCR beta used iRepertoire HTBI primers and Arm-PCR of CDR3 regions. TCRdb fed the multiplex PCR reads into MiXCR, producing one record per CDR3 protein. The profile covers under 400,000 distinct CDR3 sequences, with approximately 15% appearing a single time and 25% to 30% taken by the ten largest. Separately, the same data were catalogued under a study of T cells in Graves' hyperthyroidism and ophthalmopathy. That study reports: The study based diagnoses on clinical symptoms, serum thyroxine and TRAb, thyroid ultrasound and orbital computed tomography.

This receptor was taken from a man aged 35 to 55 with Graves disease. The chain combines TRBV30 with TRBJ2-1, with D maybe TRBD2 (7 bases). The source material was peripheral blood mononuclear cells (PBMCs), sampled at new diagnosis, from a patient treated with antithyroid drugs. In DNA form, the CDR3 reads TGTGCCTGGATCCGCGGGGGCCATTCCTACAATGAGCAGTTCTTC. This encodes CAWIRGGHSYNEQFF.